A single sample is the source of the 5 T cell receptor beta chains below, sequenced in a study of shared clonotypes between healthy human individuals. In the naive CD8 group, cells lacked CD45RO and were positively selected for CCR7, so terminally differentiated effector memory CD45RA+ cells were left out. The data were produced by immunoSEQ multiplex PCR, yet TCRdb's version contains in-frame clones alone and is incomplete. The sample carries about 2 million clones, approximately 95% recorded once. The sequencing sample was made of naive CD8+ T cells sorted from blood. Receptors originate from a young man in good health.

The chain employs TRBV15 and TRBJ2-1; 12 nucleotides match TRBD1. With 0 bases clipped from V and 5 bases from J, the junction kept 5 bases outside the gene matches. The CDR3 spans 17 residues. Germline V lookup: CDR1 LNHNV, CDR2 YYDKDF (reference sequence). The CDR3 region has the DNA TGTGCCACCAGCAGAGATTGGGGACAGGGGGCGAACAATGAGCAGTTCTTC. Translated, it gives CATSRDWGQGANNEQFF.

Written as DNA, the CDR3 is TGCGCCAGCAGCTTGAATTGGCGGGGGAACACAGATACGCAGTATTTT. This encodes CASSLNWRGNTDTQYF. V gene TRBV5-1 combines with J gene TRBJ2-3, with TRBD2 matching over 7 bases. The CDR3 runs 16 residues. The V gene end was trimmed by 1 base and the J gene end by 2 bases; junction bases not matched to a gene: 7. Per germline, CDR1 SGHRS and CDR2 YFSETQ.

The chain couples TRBV7-8 to TRBJ2-1; TRBD2 agrees at 7 bases. This CDR3 comprises 15 residues. Germline assignment: CDR1 SGHVS and CDR2 FQNEAQ. V shed 8 bases, J shed 4 bases, and the junction held 11 bases outside the gene matches. CDR3 nucleotide sequence: TGTGCCAGCTGCCCGAGGGAGCGGGGATACAATGAGCAGTTCTTC. This translates into CASCPRERGYNEQFF.

The V and J genes are TRBV6-1 and TRBJ1-1; D is unclear. The CDR3 extends over 15 amino acids. CDR1 MNHNS and CDR2 SASEGT come from the germline V gene. Trimming cost V 2 bases and J 0 bases, with 10 bases left between them. CDR3 DNA sequence: TGTGCCAGCAGTGAAATCTCGCTCTTGAACACTGAAGCTTTCTTT. Its protein product is CASSEISLLNTEAFF.

The V gene is TRBV5-4, the J gene TRBJ1-1; no clear D. The CDR3 runs to 14 residues. Trimming left V 4 bases short and J 2 bases short, with 12 bases between. Germline CDR1 SGHNT, CDR2 YYREEE (reference sequence). CDR3 loop: CASSMRDFNTEAFF. The CDR3 bases are TGTGCCAGCAGCATGCGAGACTTTAACACTGAAGCTTTCTTT.